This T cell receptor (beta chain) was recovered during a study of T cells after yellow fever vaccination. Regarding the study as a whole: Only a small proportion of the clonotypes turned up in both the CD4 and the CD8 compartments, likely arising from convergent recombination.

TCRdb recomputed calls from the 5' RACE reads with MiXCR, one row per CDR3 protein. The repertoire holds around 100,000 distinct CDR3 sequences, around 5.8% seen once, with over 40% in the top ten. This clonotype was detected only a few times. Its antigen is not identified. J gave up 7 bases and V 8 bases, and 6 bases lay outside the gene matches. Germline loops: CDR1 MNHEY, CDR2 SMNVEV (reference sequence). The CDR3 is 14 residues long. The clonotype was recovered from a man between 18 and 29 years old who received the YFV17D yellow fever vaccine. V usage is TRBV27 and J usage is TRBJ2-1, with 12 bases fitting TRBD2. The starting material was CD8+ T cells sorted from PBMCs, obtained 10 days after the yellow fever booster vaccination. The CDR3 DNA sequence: TGTGCCAGCCGCCTAGCGGGGGGGCTGAATGAGCAGTTCTTC. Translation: CASRLAGGLNEQFF.